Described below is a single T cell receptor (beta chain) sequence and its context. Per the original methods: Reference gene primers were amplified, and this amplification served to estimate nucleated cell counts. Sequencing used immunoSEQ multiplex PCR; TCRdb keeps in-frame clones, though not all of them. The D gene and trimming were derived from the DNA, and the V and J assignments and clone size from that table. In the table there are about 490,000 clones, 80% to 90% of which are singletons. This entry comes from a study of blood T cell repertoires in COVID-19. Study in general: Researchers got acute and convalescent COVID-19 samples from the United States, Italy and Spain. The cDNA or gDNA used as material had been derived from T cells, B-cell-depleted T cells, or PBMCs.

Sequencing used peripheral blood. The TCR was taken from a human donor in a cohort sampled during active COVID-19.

CDR3 region: CASSGPTGADYGYTF. CDR3 nucleotide sequence: TGTGCCAGCAGCGGACCTACAGGGGCGGACTATGGCTACACCTTC. The V call is TRBV9, the J call TRBJ1-2; 7 bases are shared with TRBD1. CDR3 length: 15 amino acids. V shed 3 bases, J shed 3 bases, and the junction held 8 bases outside the gene matches. CDR1 and CDR2 from the germline V gene are SGDLS and YYNGEE.